Listed below are T cell receptor beta chains from one sample, sequenced in a study of blood T cell repertoires in COVID-19. Clones were read by immunoSEQ multiplex PCR, and TCRdb kept only the in-frame ones, dropping some. The sample comprises some 120,000 clones, roughly 90% of which are singletons, and approximately 3.7% rests with the top ten. The material sequenced was peripheral blood. Receptors were obtained from a man in his fifties with active COVID-19. CDR3s include the opening cysteine and the closing phenylalanine or tryptophan.

TRBJ2-1 TRBV19 CASNTPVGTGVYNEQFF
TRBJ2-2 TRBV9 CASSVASLAGGTGELFF
TRBJ2-5 TRBV7-2 CASSLGRRETQYF
TRBJ2-1 TRBV5-1 CASSWGLEYYNEQFF
TRBJ1-2 TRBV19 CASSWTGNYGYTF
TRBJ2-2 TRBV6-5 CASRPGTRNAGELFF
TRBJ1-2 TRBV5-1 CASSTNGQGWNGYTF
TRBJ2-5 TRBV5-5 CASSLAPTRQGNQETQYF
TRBJ1-1 TRBV5-3 CARSFQGGRTEAFF
TRBJ1-2 TRBV6-6 CASRPDRGRNYGYTF
TRBJ2-7 TRBV2 CASGVGRYEQYF